A single sample gave rise to the 13 T cell receptor beta chains below, sequenced in a study of blood T cells in healthy people across ages. The authors ran a second PCR of about 6 to 12 cycles using a sample-barcoded 5' primer and a J-beta primer mix. TCRdb used MiXCR to reprocess the 5' RACE reads, holding one entry per CDR3 protein. The sample carries about 1 million distinct CDR3 sequences, 35% to 50% recorded once. Sequenced material: blood. The origin of the receptors is an older woman in good health.

This clonotype was recorded a few times. The chain is built from TRBV11-2 and TRBJ2-7; 8 bases fit TRBD1. Germline V CDR1 and CDR2: SGHAT, FQNNGV. The CDR3 has 14 residues. The V and J ends lost 1 base and 5 bases, in that order; junction bases with no gene match: 4. The CDR3 DNA sequence: TGTGCCAGCAGCTTAGGGACAGGGTTCCACGAGCAGTACTTC. Its protein is CASSLGTGFHEQYF.

The chain combines TRBV28 with TRBJ2-3, with a possible D match to TRBD2 (6 bases). Germline lookup yields CDR1 MDHEN and CDR2 SYDVKM. The V end was cut by 3 bases, the J end by 6 bases, with 13 bases between. This CDR3 contains 14 residues. CDR3 bases: TGTGCCAGCAGTTTGGGACCAGGGAGGGATACGCAGTATTTT. This translates into CASSLGPGRDTQYF.

This clonotype was picked up a small number of times. The chain combines TRBV6-2 or TRBV6-3 with TRBJ2-7, with 8 positions matching TRBD2. V lost 7 bases, J lost 7 bases, and 15 bases stayed unmatched. CDR1 is MNHEY and CDR2 is SVGEGT in the germline V gene. The CDR3 covers 15 residues. The CDR3 protein is CASNLSGGLRNEQYF. The CDR3 nucleotides read TGTGCCAGCAATTTAAGCGGGGGCTTAAGAAATGAGCAGTACTTC.

The chain joins TRBV12-3 or TRBV12-4 to TRBJ2-7; D perhaps matches TRBD2 (5 bases). Deletions cut 6 bases from V and 3 bases from J, with 15 bases between. This CDR3 comprises 14 residues. CDR3 in amino acids: CASSFAGEYYEQYF. CDR3 coding DNA: TGTGCCAGCAGCTTCGCCGGGGAATACTACGAGCAGTACTTC.

This clonotype turned up a few times. The chain employs TRBV7-2 and TRBJ1-5, with D maybe TRBD1 (5 bases). V dropped 5 bases and J dropped 7 bases, with 18 bases sitting between them. This CDR3 comprises 15 residues. The germline V gene has CDR1 SGHTA and CDR2 FQGNSA. CDR3 nucleotide sequence: TGTGCCAGCAGCCCCCAGGGATCCGAGGGACAGCCCCAGCATTTT. Its protein is CASSPQGSEGQPQHF.

The chain employs TRBV7-9 and TRBJ2-7, with D tentatively TRBD1 or TRBD2 (5 bases each). With 1 base removed from V and 5 bases from J, the gap between germline ends came to 15 bases. Germline CDR1 and CDR2: SEHNR and FQNEAQ (reference sequence). There are 15 residues in the CDR3. This CDR3 is CASSLEGFGTHEQYF. CDR3 nucleotide sequence: TGTGCCAGCAGCTTAGAAGGGTTTGGGACCCACGAGCAGTACTTC.

The chain is built from TRBV4-1 and TRBJ1-1; D is unresolved. Germline values: CDR1 MGHRA, CDR2 YSYEKL. The CDR3 is 14 residues long. The V end lost 1 base, the J end lost 0 bases, and 6 bases lay between the germline ends. CDR3 bases: TGCGCCAGCAGCCAAGGCCAGGTGAACACTGAAGCTTTCTTT. Its translation is CASSQGQVNTEAFF.

This clonotype was observed a single time. The CDR3 protein is CASSQGIGGGAGYGYTF. CDR3 DNA sequence: TGTGCCAGCAGCCAAGGAATCGGAGGGGGCGCGGGCTATGGCTACACCTTC. This chain uses TRBV14 with TRBJ1-2, with 7 positions matching TRBD1. Germline assignment: CDR1 SGHDN and CDR2 FVKESK. This CDR3 has 17 residues. V lost 1 base, J lost 4 bases, and 12 bases stayed unmatched. Supplemented by reference TRBV14 and TRBJ1-2, the full variable domain reads EAGVTQFPSHSVIEKGQTVTLRCDPISGHDNLYWYRRVMGKEIKFLLHFVKESKQDESGMPNNRFLAERTGGTYSTLKVQPAELEDSGVYFCASSQGIGGGAGYGYTFGSGTRLTVV.

The J gene is TRBJ2-7, the V gene TRBV5-1; D gene ambiguous. This CDR3 has 17 amino acids. CDR1 and CDR2 (germline): SGHRS, YFSETQ. Trimming took off 3 bases at V and 3 bases at J, with 22 bases between the two ends. For the CDR3, the DNA is TGCGCCAGCAGCTCCGACAAGAGTTATGAAACGGGCTACGAGCAGTACTTC. It is translated as CASSSDKSYETGYEQYF.

This clonotype appeared a few times. The genes are TRBV7-2 and TRBJ2-5; 10 bases fit TRBD2. V lost 2 bases to trimming and J lost 5 bases; unmatched junction nucleotides: 5. Germline V gene lookup returns CDR1 SGHTA and CDR2 FQGNSA. CDR3 length equals 15 residues. CDR3 region: CASSLPAGGRETQYF. The CDR3 nucleotides are TGTGCCAGCAGCTTACCAGCGGGAGGGCGGGAGACCCAGTACTTC.

This clonotype was seen a few times. The chain couples TRBV7-9 to TRBJ2-7; 10 bases match TRBD1. Germline CDR1 is SEHNR and CDR2 is FQNEAQ (reference sequence). The V gene end was trimmed by 1 base and the J gene end by 5 bases; junction bases not matched to a gene: 2. This CDR3 is built from 14 residues. CDR3 coding DNA: TGTGCCAGCAGCTTAGGGGGACAGGGGAACGAGCAGTACTTC. It specifies CASSLGGQGNEQYF.

The V gene is TRBV11-3, the J gene TRBJ2-1; the match to TRBD2 covers 14 bases. The ends lost 5 bases at V and 7 bases at J; junction bases unmatched: 10. The CDR3 totals 17 residues. The V gene's germline CDR1 is SGHNT and CDR2 YENEEA. CDR3 sequence reads: CASSRGPGLAGENEQFF. CDR3 nucleotide sequence: TGTGCCAGCAGCAGAGGCCCGGGACTAGCGGGAGAAAATGAGCAGTTCTTC.

This chain connects TRBV2 to TRBJ2-7; D could derive from TRBD1 or TRBD2 (5 bases each). This CDR3 has 15 residues. Germline V gene lookup returns CDR1 SNHLY and CDR2 FYNNEI. V lost 3 bases and J lost 3, with 15 bases in between. The CDR3 DNA reads as TGTGCCAGCAGTGAGACACTAGGACAATTCTACGAGCAGTACTTC. This gives the protein CASSETLGQFYEQYF.